The present TCR beta chain was sequenced within a study of blood T cell repertoires in COVID-19. On the study more broadly: The origin of the acute and convalescent COVID-19 samples was the United States, Italy and Spain. PBMCs, B-cell-depleted T cells, or T cells were the source of the cDNA or gDNA that made up the material.

This clone was counted a few times. The V end was cut by 3 bases, the J end by 6 bases, with 17 bases between. The germline V gene encodes CDR1 LGHNA and CDR2 YNFKEQ. The CDR3 extends over 15 amino acids. The protocol was immunoSEQ multiplex PCR, while the TCRdb copy is restricted to in-frame clones and leaves out a portion. The repertoire includes more than 70,000 clones, 70% to 80% of them detected once, and 24% sits in the top ten. The chain carries TRBV4-2 and TRBJ1-1, with D maybe TRBD1 (6 bases). Sequencing was performed on peripheral blood. The source is a human donor in a cohort sampled during active COVID-19. DNA of the CDR3: TGTGCCAGCAGCCACCCTGAGCGGGGACATCCTGAAGCTTTCTTT. Translated, it gives CASSHPERGHPEAFF.